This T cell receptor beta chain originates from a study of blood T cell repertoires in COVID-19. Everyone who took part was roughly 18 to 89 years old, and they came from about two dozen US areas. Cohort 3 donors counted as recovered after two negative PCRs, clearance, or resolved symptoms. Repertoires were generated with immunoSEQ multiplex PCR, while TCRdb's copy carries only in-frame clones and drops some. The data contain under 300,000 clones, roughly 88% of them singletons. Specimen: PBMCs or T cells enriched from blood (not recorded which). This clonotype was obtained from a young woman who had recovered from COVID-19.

The CDR3 reads CASTSPGNEQFF. As DNA, the CDR3 is TGTGCCAGCACCTCACCCGGTAATGAGCAGTTCTTC. The chain joins TRBV6-6 to TRBJ2-1; D ambiguous. The V gene's germline CDR1 is MNHNY and CDR2 SVGAGI (reference sequence). V was clipped by 7 bases and J by 7 bases, with 11 bases between them. The CDR3 is 12 residues long.